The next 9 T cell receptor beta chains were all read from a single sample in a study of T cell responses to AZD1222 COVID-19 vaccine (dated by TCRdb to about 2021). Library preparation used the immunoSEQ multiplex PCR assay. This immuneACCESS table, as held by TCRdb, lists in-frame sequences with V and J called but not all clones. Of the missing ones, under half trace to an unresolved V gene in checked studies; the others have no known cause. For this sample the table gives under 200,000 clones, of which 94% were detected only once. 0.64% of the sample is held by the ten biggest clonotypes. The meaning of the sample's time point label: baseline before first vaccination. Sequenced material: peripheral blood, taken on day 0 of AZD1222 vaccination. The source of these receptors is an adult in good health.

The CDR3 coding sequence is TGTGCCAGTAGGGCCCGGGACTTGCACACTGAAGCTTTCTTT. Its translation: CASRARDLHTEAFF. The chain links TRBV7-6 to TRBJ1-1, with D perhaps matching TRBD1 (5 bases). The CDR3 is made up of 14 amino acids. V was shortened by 9 bases and J by 3 bases, with 17 bases between the two germline ends. Germline V gene lookup returns CDR1 SGHVS and CDR2 FNYEAQ.

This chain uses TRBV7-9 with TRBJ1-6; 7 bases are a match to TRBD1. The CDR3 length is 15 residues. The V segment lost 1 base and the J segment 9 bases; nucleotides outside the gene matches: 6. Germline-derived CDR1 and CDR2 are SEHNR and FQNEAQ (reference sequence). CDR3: CASSLERAGGSPLHF. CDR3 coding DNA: TGTGCCAGCAGCTTAGAGCGGGCAGGGGGTTCACCCCTCCACTTT.

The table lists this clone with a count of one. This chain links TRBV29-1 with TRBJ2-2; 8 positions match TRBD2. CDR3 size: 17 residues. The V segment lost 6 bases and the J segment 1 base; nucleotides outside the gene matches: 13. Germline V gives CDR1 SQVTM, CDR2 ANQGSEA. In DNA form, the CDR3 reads TGCAGCGTGGCCGGGACTAGAGAAGTTATGAACACCGGGGAGCTGTTTTTT. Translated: CSVAGTREVMNTGELFF.

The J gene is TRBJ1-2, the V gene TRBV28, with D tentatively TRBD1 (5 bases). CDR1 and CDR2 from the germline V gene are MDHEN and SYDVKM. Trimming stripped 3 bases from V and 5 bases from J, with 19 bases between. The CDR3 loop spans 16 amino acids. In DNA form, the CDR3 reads TGTGCCAGCAGTTTTAGCGCCGGGGGAAGTCTTTATGGCTACACCTTC. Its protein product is CASSFSAGGSLYGYTF.

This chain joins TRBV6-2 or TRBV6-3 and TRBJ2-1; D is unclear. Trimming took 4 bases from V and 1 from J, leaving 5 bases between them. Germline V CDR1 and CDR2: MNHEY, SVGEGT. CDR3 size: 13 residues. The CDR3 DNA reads TGTGCCAGCAGTTCGGATTCCTACAATGAGCAGTTCTTC. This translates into CASSSDSYNEQFF.

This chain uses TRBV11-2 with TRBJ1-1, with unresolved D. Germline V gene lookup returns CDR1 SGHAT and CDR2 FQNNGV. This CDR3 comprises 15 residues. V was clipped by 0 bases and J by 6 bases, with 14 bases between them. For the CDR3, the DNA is TGTGCCAGCAGCTTAGACATGGGGTGGAGCGCTGAAGCTTTCTTT. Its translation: CASSLDMGWSAEAFF. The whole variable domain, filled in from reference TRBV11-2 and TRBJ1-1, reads EAGVAQSPRYKIIEKRQSVAFWCNPISGHATLYWYQQILGQGPKLLIQFQNNGVVDDSQLPKDRFSAERLKGVDSTLKIQPAKLEDSAVYLCASSLDMGWSAEAFFGQGTRLTVV.

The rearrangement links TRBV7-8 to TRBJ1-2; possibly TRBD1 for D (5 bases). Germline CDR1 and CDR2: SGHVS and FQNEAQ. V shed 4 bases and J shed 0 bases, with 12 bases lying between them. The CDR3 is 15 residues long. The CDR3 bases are TGTGCCAGCAGCTATCCGGGACCCCCTAACTATGGCTACACCTTC. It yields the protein CASSYPGPPNYGYTF.

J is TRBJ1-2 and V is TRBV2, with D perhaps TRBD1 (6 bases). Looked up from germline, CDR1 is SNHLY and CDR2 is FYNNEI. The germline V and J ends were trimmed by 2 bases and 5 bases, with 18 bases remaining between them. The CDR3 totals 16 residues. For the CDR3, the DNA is TGTGCCAGCAGTGAAAGGGCTGTCGGGCAGGGGTATGGCTACACCTTC. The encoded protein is CASSERAVGQGYGYTF.

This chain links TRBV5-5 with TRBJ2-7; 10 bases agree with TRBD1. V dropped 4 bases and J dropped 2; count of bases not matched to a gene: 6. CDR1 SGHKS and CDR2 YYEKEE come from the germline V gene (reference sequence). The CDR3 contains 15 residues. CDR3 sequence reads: CASSPKGQGPYEQYF. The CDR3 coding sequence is TGTGCCAGCAGCCCCAAGGGACAGGGGCCCTACGAGCAGTACTTC.